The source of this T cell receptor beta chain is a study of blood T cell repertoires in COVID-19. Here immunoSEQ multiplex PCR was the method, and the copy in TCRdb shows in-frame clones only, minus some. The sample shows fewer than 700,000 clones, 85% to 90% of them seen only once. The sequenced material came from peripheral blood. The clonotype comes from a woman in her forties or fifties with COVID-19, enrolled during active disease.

CDR3 protein: CASSYTGRAYNEQFF. The CDR3 DNA follows: TGTGCCAGCAGTTATACAGGGAGGGCCTACAATGAGCAGTTCTTC. J is TRBJ2-1 and V is TRBV6-6, with D possibly matching TRBD2 (7 bases). This CDR3 is 15 amino acids long. Trimming left V 3 bases short and J 2 bases short, with 11 bases between. Germline V gene lookup returns CDR1 MNHNY and CDR2 SVGAGI (reference sequence).